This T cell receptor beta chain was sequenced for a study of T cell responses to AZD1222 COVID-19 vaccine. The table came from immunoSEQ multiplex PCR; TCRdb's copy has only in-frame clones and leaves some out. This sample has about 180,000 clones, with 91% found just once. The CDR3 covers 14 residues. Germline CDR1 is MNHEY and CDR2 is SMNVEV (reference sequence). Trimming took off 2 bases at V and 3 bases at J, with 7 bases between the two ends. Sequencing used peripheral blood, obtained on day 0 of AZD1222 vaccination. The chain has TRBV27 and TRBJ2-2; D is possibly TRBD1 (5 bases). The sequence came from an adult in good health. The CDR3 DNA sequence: TGTGCCAGCAGTTTAAGACAGCACACCGGGGAGCTGTTTTTT. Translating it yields CASSLRQHTGELFF.